The 26 T cell receptor beta chains below all came from one sample that was sequenced in a study of cytomegalovirus exposure and HLA in healthy donors. Researchers ran the PCR with 60 Vbeta and 13 Jbeta primers. The protocol was immunoSEQ multiplex PCR, while the TCRdb copy is restricted to in-frame clones and leaves out a portion. The repertoire consists of under 200,000 clones, with roughly 87% occurring once and the leading ten covering roughly 1.6%. Source material: PBMCs. Every receptor here comes from a girl aged 10 to 17 in good health and CMV-seropositive.

The chain employs TRBV4-2 and TRBJ2-7; TRBD2 is a possible D gene (6 bases). V lost 0 bases to trimming and J lost 6 bases, with 21 bases between them. CDR3 length: 17 amino acids. Looked up from germline, CDR1 is LGHNA and CDR2 is YNFKEQ. The CDR3 here is CASSQDSFRRLGGEQYF. In DNA, the CDR3 is TGTGCCAGCAGCCAAGATTCCTTTCGACGCCTCGGGGGCGAGCAGTACTTC.

This rearrangement joins TRBV7-2 to TRBJ1-5; possibly TRBD1 for D (5 bases). In germline, CDR1 is SGHTA, CDR2 FQGNSA. Trimming cost V 3 bases and J 9 bases, with 9 bases left between them. The CDR3 is 12 amino acids. CDR3 residues: CASSLGLLPQHF. The CDR3 DNA is TGTGCCAGCAGCTTGGGACTACTGCCCCAGCATTTT.

This chain uses TRBV28 with TRBJ2-7; TRBD1 matches 7 bases. Trimming at V came to 4 bases and at J to 2 bases, leaving 5 bases not matched to a gene. Germline V gene sequence: CDR1 MDHEN, CDR2 SYDVKM. The CDR3 spans 14 residues. CDR3 in amino acids: CASSSPGQPYEQYF. For the CDR3, the DNA is TGTGCCAGCAGTTCCCCGGGACAGCCCTACGAGCAGTACTTC.

The genes are TRBV7-2 and TRBJ1-3; D call uncertain. Germline V gene sequence: CDR1 SGHTA, CDR2 FQGNSA. Deletions cut 5 bases from V and 0 bases from J, with 11 bases between. CDR3 size: 15 residues. CDR3 in amino acids: CASSPDGASGNTIYF. CDR3 DNA sequence: TGTGCCAGCAGCCCCGACGGAGCCTCTGGAAACACCATATATTTT.

The J gene is TRBJ2-5, the V gene TRBV29-1, with D possibly matching TRBD1 (7 bases). Trimming took 7 bases from V and 4 from J, leaving 16 bases between them. Germline-derived CDR1 and CDR2 are SQVTM and ANQGSEA. The CDR3 runs 13 residues. In nucleotides, the CDR3 is TGCAGCGGGAACAACAGGGGAGGAGAGACCCAGTACTTC. Residues: CSGNNRGGETQYF.

There are a few counts of this clone. This chain uses TRBV6-6 with TRBJ1-5, with 7 bases lining up with TRBD1. The CDR3 spans 15 residues. CDR1 is MNHNY and CDR2 is SVGAGI in the germline V gene (reference sequence). The V and J ends lost 7 bases and 0 bases, in that order; junction bases with no gene match: 6. The CDR3 DNA sequence: TGTGCCAGCACCAAAGGGACAGATAGCAATCAGCCCCAGCATTTT. It translates to CASTKGTDSNQPQHF.

Only a few counts were recorded for this clone. J is TRBJ2-6 and V is TRBV4-3; D uncertain. V gave up 3 bases and J gave up 4 bases, with 13 bases separating them. Germline CDR1 LGHNA, CDR2 YSLEER. This CDR3 is 16 amino acids long. The CDR3 reads CASSQALGMGANVLTF. As DNA, the CDR3 is TGCGCCAGCAGCCAGGCTCTTGGTATGGGGGCCAACGTCCTGACTTTC.

CDR3 loop: CASSLDRGTGELFF. The CDR3, as DNA: TGTGCCAGCAGCTTAGATCGGGGCACCGGGGAGCTGTTTTTT. The V and J genes are TRBV11-2 and TRBJ2-2; a weak D match, TRBD2 (5 bases). This CDR3 comprises 14 residues. CDR1 is SGHAT and CDR2 is FQNNGV in the germline V gene. The ends were cut back, 0 bases at V and 4 bases at J, with 6 bases in the middle.

The rearrangement links TRBV27 to TRBJ2-1; 9 nucleotides match TRBD1. The ends lost 6 bases at V and 8 bases at J; junction bases unmatched: 11. This CDR3 is built from 15 residues. Germline CDR1 is MNHEY and CDR2 is SMNVEV (reference sequence). The CDR3 nucleotides are TGTGCCAGCAGGCGGACAGGGGCCGGGGAAGATGAGCAGTTCTTC. Amino acids: CASRRTGAGEDEQFF.

The CDR3 loop is CASSLRMTGASGYTF. The CDR3 DNA is TGTGCCAGCAGTTTGCGCATGACAGGGGCCTCTGGCTACACCTTC. The rearrangement links TRBV6-1 to TRBJ1-2, with 8 nucleotides matching TRBD1. V trimming: 5 bases; J trimming: 7 bases; junction bases outside the gene matches: 12. Germline loops: CDR1 MNHNS, CDR2 SASEGT. The length of the CDR3 is 15 residues.

V is TRBV2 and J is TRBJ1-2, with a weak D call TRBD1 (6 bases). Germline CDR1 SNHLY, CDR2 FYNNEI. The CDR3 sequence is 17 residues long. The V gene lost 10 bases and the J gene lost 3 bases, with 27 bases spanning the gap. DNA for the CDR3: TGTGCCAACCGACGGGGGGCCAACATTCTTGGGCACTATGGCTACACCTTC. Protein: CANRRGANILGHYGYTF.

This chain uses TRBV9 with TRBJ1-2; tentative D call: TRBD1 (6 bases). The germline V gene has CDR1 SGDLS and CDR2 YYNGEE. With 4 bases removed from V and 6 bases from J, the gap between germline ends came to 13 bases. The CDR3 consists of 13 residues. The CDR3 sequence is CASSPGHRDGYTF. The CDR3 region has the DNA TGTGCCAGCAGCCCGGGACATAGGGATGGCTACACCTTC.

This rearrangement joins TRBV7-3 to TRBJ2-2, with D possibly matching TRBD2 (5 bases). The CDR3 contains 14 residues. Germline V gives CDR1 SGHTA, CDR2 FQGTGA. With 2 bases removed from V and 6 bases from J, the gap between germline ends came to 10 bases. The CDR3 DNA is TGTGCCAGCAGCTTAGCCGTGGGAGCCGGGGAGCTGTTTTTT. It translates to CASSLAVGAGELFF.

The chain has TRBV7-9 and TRBJ2-3; 12 bases map to TRBD1. This CDR3 comprises 15 residues. Trimming cost V 8 bases and J 4 bases; bases outside gene matches: 7. Germline assignment: CDR1 SEHNR and CDR2 FQNEAQ (reference sequence). The CDR3 nucleotides are TGTGCCAGCGGCTCGGGACAGGGGGCGGCAGATACGCAGTATTTT. It encodes CASGSGQGAADTQYF.

The rearrangement uses TRBV5-4 and TRBJ2-7; tentatively, D is TRBD1 (8 bases). Germline V CDR1 and CDR2: SGHNT, YYREEE (reference sequence). The CDR3 is 16 residues long. The germline V and J ends were trimmed by 0 bases and 5 bases, with 18 bases remaining between them. CDR3: CASSLARGAGGHEQYF. CDR3 bases: TGTGCCAGCAGCTTGGCCCGGGGGGCAGGGGGCCACGAGCAGTACTTC.

This chain connects TRBV4-1 to TRBJ1-3; D gene unclear. V lost 1 base and J lost 0, with 13 bases in between. The CDR3 consists of 17 residues. Germline CDR1 MGHRA, CDR2 YSYEKL. Written as DNA, the CDR3 is TGCGCCAGCAGCCAAGGACTTGCGTTTAGCTCTGGAAACACCATATATTTT. As protein: CASSQGLAFSSGNTIYF.

This clone was picked up a small number of times. V and J are TRBV29-1 and TRBJ2-7, with D tentatively TRBD1 (5 bases). Trimming removed 6 bases at V and 0 bases at J, with 18 bases between. Germline V gene sequence: CDR1 SQVTM, CDR2 ANQGSEA. CDR3 length: 15 residues. The CDR3 nucleotides read TGCAGCGTAATTTCCCCGGCCAGGGACTCCTACGAGCAGTACTTC. Protein sequence: CSVISPARDSYEQYF.

J is TRBJ1-2 and V is TRBV5-1; weak D call: TRBD1 (5 bases). Germline loops: CDR1 SGHRS, CDR2 YFSETQ. Trimming stripped 4 bases from V and 8 bases from J, with 9 bases between. This CDR3 region has 11 residues. This CDR3 reads CASSQGEGYTF. The CDR3 DNA sequence: TGCGCCAGCAGCCAAGGGGAAGGCTACACCTTC.

The rearrangement links TRBV11-2 to TRBJ1-1; D is unresolved. CDR1 SGHAT and CDR2 FQNNGV come from the germline V gene. The CDR3 sequence is 14 residues long. Trimming removed 0 bases from V and 6 bases from J, with 11 bases in between. CDR3 coding DNA: TGTGCCAGCAGCTTAGATCACCGGACTGCTGAAGCTTTCTTT. As protein: CASSLDHRTAEAFF.

This clone was recorded only once. This chain uses TRBV29-1 with TRBJ2-3; 8 positions agree with TRBD2. From germline, CDR1 is SQVTM and CDR2 ANQGSEA. J was trimmed by 4 bases and V by 7 bases; bases with no gene match: 13. The CDR3 contains 15 residues. Here the CDR3 reads CSGLGHRGGSDTQYF. DNA of the CDR3: TGCAGCGGCTTAGGACATCGGGGGGGCTCAGATACGCAGTATTTT.

The chain uses TRBV28 and TRBJ1-2, with D perhaps matching TRBD1 (6 bases). The CDR3 loop spans 14 amino acids. Deletions cut 0 bases from V and 7 bases from J, with 12 bases between. CDR1 is MDHEN, CDR2 SYDVKM, per germline. The CDR3 sequence: CASSLWDSGAGYTF. The CDR3 DNA sequence: TGTGCCAGCAGTTTATGGGACTCAGGGGCTGGCTACACCTTC.

Only one count was recorded for this clone. The rearrangement uses TRBV9 and TRBJ2-7, with D possibly being TRBD1 (5 bases). CDR1 is SGDLS, CDR2 YYNGEE, per germline. V was clipped by 3 bases and J by 3 bases, with 10 bases between them. CDR3 length: 13 amino acids. CDR3 residues: CASSGLQGYEQYF. Here the CDR3 DNA reads TGTGCCAGCAGCGGTCTTCAGGGCTACGAGCAGTACTTC.

The V and J genes are TRBV27 and TRBJ2-5, with a tentative D call TRBD1 (5 bases). Trimming took 4 bases from V and 4 from J, leaving 13 bases between them. Per the germline V gene, CDR1 is MNHEY and CDR2 is SMNVEV (reference sequence). The CDR3 has 14 residues. The CDR3 region has the DNA TGTGCCAGCAGTTCCCCGGGTAGGGGAGAGACCCAGTACTTC. Amino acids: CASSSPGRGETQYF.

This chain joins TRBV29-1 and TRBJ2-3; weak D call: TRBD2 (7 bases). The germline V gene has CDR1 SQVTM and CDR2 ANQGSEA. With 7 bases removed from V and 6 bases from J, the gap between germline ends came to 17 bases. CDR3 length equals 13 residues. The CDR3 nucleotides read TGCAGCGCCGCCGGGGGGCGGTCGGATACGCAGTATTTT. Amino acids: CSAAGGRSDTQYF.

The chain combines TRBV6-1 with TRBJ2-1; maybe TRBD2 (6 bases). CDR3 length: 16 amino acids. Germline V gene lookup returns CDR1 MNHNS and CDR2 SASEGT. Between the trimmed V and J ends, which lost 2 bases and 7 bases, there was a span of 18 bases. The CDR3 DNA is TGTGCCAGCAGTGAAACTCCCGGCGGGACTTATAATGAGCAGTTCTTC. This sequence encodes CASSETPGGTYNEQFF.

The chain joins TRBV18 to TRBJ2-2; tentatively, D is TRBD2 (6 bases). This CDR3 has 14 amino acids. Germline CDR1 KGHSH, CDR2 LQKENI. V was cut by 6 bases and J by 3 bases, with 11 bases left in between. The CDR3 coding sequence is TGTGCCAGCTCGGGGGGACTTGACACCGGGGAGCTGTTTTTT. It translates to CASSGGLDTGELFF.